The clone carrying this T cell receptor (beta chain) was seen a handful of times. Its cognate antigen is unknown. The length of the CDR3 is 13 residues. V lost 1 base and J 9 bases, leaving 10 bases between the germline ends. CDR1 and CDR2 (germline): SNHLY, FYNNEI. These data come from a study of shared clonotypes between healthy human individuals. Overall study findings and caveats: How much donors shared clonotypes was expected to be affected by sequencing depth. Clonotypes shared by all four donors outscored non-shared clonotypes in generation probability.

Each subset's genomic DNA was shared equally among a number of immunoSEQ plates. The protocol was immunoSEQ multiplex PCR, while the TCRdb copy is restricted to in-frame clones and leaves out a portion. The data contain 2 million to 3 million clones, 80% to 95% of them singletons. The J gene is TRBJ1-5, the V gene TRBV2, with D hard to call. Sequencing was done on a sample of naive CD4+ T cells from PBMCs. Stated subset: CD45RA+ positively selected. The TCR comes from a young man in good health. Some clones in this sample may be carry-over from other donors' samples. The CDR3, as DNA: TGTGCCAGCAGTGAAGAAAGTGTAGGGCCCCAGCATTTT. As protein: CASSEESVGPQHF.